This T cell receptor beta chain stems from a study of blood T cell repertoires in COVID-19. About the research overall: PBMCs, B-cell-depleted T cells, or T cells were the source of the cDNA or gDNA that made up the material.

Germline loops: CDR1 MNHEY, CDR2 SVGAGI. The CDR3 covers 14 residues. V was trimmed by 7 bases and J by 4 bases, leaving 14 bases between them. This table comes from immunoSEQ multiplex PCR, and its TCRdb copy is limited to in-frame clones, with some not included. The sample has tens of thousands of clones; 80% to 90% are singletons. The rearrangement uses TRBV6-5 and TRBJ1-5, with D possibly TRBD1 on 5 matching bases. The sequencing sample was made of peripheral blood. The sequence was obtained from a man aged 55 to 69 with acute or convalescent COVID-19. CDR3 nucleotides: TGTGCCAGCACCCTAGGGGATATAAATCAGCCCCAGCATTTT. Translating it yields CASTLGDINQPQHF.